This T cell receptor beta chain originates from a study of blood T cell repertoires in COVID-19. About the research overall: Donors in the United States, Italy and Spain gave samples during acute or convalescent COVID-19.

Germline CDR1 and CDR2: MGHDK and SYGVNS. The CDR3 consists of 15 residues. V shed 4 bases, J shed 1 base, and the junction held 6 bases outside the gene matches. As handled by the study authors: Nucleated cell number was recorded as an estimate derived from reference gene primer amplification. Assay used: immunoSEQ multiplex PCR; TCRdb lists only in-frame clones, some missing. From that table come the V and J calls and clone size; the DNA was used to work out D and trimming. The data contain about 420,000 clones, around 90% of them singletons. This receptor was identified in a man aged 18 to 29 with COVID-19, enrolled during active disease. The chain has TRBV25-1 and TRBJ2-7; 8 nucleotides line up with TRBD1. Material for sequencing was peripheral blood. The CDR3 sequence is CASSGAGQGSYEQYF. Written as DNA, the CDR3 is TGTGCCAGCAGTGGAGCTGGACAGGGATCCTACGAGCAGTACTTC.